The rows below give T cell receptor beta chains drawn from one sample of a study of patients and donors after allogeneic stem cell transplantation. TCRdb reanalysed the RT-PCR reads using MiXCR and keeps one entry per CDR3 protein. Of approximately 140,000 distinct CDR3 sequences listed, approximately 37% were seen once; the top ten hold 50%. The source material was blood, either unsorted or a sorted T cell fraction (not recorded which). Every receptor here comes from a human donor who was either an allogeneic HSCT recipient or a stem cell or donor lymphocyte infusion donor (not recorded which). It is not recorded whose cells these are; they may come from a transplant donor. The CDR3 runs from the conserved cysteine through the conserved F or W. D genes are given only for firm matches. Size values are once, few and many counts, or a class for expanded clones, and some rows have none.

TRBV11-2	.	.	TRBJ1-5	CASSLGLGFNQPQHF	TGTGCCAGCAGCTTAGGATTGGGGTTCAATCAGCCCCAGCATTTT
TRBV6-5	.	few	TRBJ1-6	CASSLRGGTSFDSPLHF	TGTGCCAGCAGTCTAAGGGGGGGTACTTCGTTCGATTCACCCCTCCACTTT
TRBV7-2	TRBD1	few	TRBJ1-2	CASSSTAFRQGPYGYTF	TGTGCCAGCAGCTCCACTGCTTTCAGACAGGGACCCTATGGCTACACCTTC
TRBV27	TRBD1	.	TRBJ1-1	CASRTGGRSEAFF	TGTGCCAGCAGGACAGGGGGTAGGAGTGAAGCTTTCTTT
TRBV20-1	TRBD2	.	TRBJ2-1	CSGHFSRGGLEGEQFF	TGCAGTGGACATTTCTCGCGGGGGGGCCTGGAAGGTGAGCAGTTCTTC
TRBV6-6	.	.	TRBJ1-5	CASSPYGGQPQHF	TGTGCCAGCAGTCCGTATGGGGGTCAGCCCCAGCATTTT
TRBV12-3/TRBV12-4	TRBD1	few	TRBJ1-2	CASSLGVTGGITNYGYTF	TGTGCCAGCAGTTTAGGGGTGACAGGGGGGATTACTAACTATGGCTACACCTTC
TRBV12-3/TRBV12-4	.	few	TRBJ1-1	CASSLLQDYTEAFF	TGTGCCAGCAGCCTCTTACAGGACTACACTGAAGCTTTCTTT
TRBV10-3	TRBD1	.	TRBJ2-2	CAIRTGTANTGELFF	TGTGCCATCAGGACCGGGACAGCGAACACCGGGGAGCTGTTTTTT
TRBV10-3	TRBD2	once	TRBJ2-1	CAISPLGGGANEQFF	TGTGCCATCAGCCCCCTGGGCGGGGGGGCTAATGAGCAGTTCTTC
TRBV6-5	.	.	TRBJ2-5	CASSYSGLAEAGETQYF	TGTGCCAGCAGTTACTCCGGCTTAGCGGAGGCTGGAGAGACCCAGTACTTC
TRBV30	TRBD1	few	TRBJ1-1	CAWSVQGVLNTEAFF	TGTGCCTGGAGTGTACAGGGGGTCCTGAACACTGAAGCTTTCTTT
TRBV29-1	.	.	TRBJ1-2	CSVAMGVTNYGYTF	TGCAGCGTGGCCATGGGGGTGACTAACTATGGCTACACCTTC
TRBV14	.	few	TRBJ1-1	CASSGMANTEAFF	TGTGCCAGCAGCGGGATGGCGAACACTGAAGCTTTCTTT
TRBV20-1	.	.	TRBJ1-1	CSAREPRAFF	TGCAGTGCTAGGGAACCCCGAGCTTTCTTT
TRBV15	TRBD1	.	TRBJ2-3	CATSRESRDRATDTQYF	TGTGCCACCAGCAGAGAGTCGAGGGACAGGGCAACAGATACGCAGTATTTT
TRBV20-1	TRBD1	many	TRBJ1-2	CSARDRESYGYTF	TGCAGTGCTAGGGACAGGGAAAGCTATGGCTACACCTTC
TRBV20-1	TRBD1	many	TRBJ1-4	CSARDGTGLGEKLFF	TGCAGTGCTAGAGATGGGACAGGCCTGGGGGAAAAACTGTTTTTT
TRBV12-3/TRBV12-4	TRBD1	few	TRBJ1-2	CASRSTGNYGYTF	TGTGCCAGCAGGTCGACAGGGAACTATGGCTACACCTTC
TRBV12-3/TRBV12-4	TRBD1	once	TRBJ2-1	CASSPRQGTVDNEQFF	TGTGCCAGCAGCCCCCGACAGGGTACCGTGGACAATGAGCAGTTCTTC
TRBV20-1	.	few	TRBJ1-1	CSAGEGKAFF	TGCAGTGCTGGAGAGGGGAAAGCTTTCTTT
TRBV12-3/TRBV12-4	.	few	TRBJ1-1	CASSFFSRVTEAFF	TGTGCCAGCAGTTTTTTTTCCAGGGTAACTGAAGCTTTCTTT
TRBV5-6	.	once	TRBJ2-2	CASSFRTGELFF	TGTGCCAGCAGCTTTAGGACCGGGGAGCTGTTTTTT
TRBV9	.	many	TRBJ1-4	CASSVGWGHEKLFF	TGTGCCAGCAGCGTAGGATGGGGGCATGAAAAACTGTTTTTT
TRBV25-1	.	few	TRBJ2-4	CASSDDRLAKNIQYF	TGTGCCAGCAGTGACGACAGACTAGCCAAAAACATTCAGTACTTC
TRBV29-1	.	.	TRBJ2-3	CSVLGGAVDTQYF	TGCAGCGTGCTAGGGGGGGCAGTAGATACGCAGTATTTT
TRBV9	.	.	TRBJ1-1	CASSASGDTEAFF	TGTGCCAGCAGCGCCTCGGGGGACACTGAAGCTTTCTTT
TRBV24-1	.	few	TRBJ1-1	CATSDGQTNTEAFF	TGTGCCACCAGTGATGGACAGACGAACACTGAAGCTTTCTTT
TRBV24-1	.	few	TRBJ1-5	CATKGGNQPQHF	TGTGCCACCAAGGGTGGCAATCAGCCCCAGCATTTT
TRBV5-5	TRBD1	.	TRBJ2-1	CASSPGTGTYNEQFF	TGTGCCAGCAGCCCTGGGACAGGGACATACAATGAGCAGTTCTTC
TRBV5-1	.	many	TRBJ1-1	CASSYGLGNTEAFF	TGCGCCAGCAGCTACGGATTGGGGAACACTGAAGCTTTCTTT
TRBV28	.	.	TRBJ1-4	CASRKRTVSATNEKLFF	TGTGCCAGCAGAAAAAGGACAGTTTCAGCAACTAATGAAAAACTGTTTTTT
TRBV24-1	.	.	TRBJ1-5	CATSDPTRQFNQPQHF	TGTGCCACCAGTGATCCCACTCGACAGTTCAATCAGCCCCAGCATTTT
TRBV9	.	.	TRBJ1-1	CASSVDIGDTEAFF	TGTGCCAGCAGCGTAGACATAGGGGACACTGAAGCTTTCTTT
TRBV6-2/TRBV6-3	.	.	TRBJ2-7	CASSYVYEQYF	TGTGCCAGCAGTTACGTCTACGAGCAGTACTTC
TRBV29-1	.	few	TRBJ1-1	CSVERGNTEAFF	TGCAGCGTTGAAAGGGGGAACACTGAAGCTTTCTTT
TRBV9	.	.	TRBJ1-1	CASSVAGGSTEAFF	TGTGCCAGCAGCGTAGCGGGGGGGAGCACTGAAGCTTTCTTT
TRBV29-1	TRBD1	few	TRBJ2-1	CSAFRDRANNEQFF	TGCAGCGCATTCCGGGACAGGGCAAACAATGAGCAGTTCTTC
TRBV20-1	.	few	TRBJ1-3	CSATDYGNTIYF	TGCAGTGCTACGGATTATGGAAACACCATATATTTT
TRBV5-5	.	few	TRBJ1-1	CASSLELGVGATEAFF	TGTGCCAGCAGCTTGGAGCTTGGGGTGGGCGCCACTGAAGCTTTCTTT
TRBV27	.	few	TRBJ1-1	CASSLRLTSGPLNTEAFF	TGTGCCAGCAGTTTACGACTTACTTCAGGACCCCTAAACACTGAAGCTTTCTTT
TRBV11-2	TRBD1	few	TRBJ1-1	CASSSFTGTGFKNTEAFF	TGTGCCAGCAGCTCCTTCACCGGGACAGGGTTTAAGAACACTGAAGCTTTCTTT
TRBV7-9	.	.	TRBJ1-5	CASSLDRGGIAAHQPQHF	TGTGCCAGCAGCTTAGATAGGGGTGGAATTGCTGCTCATCAGCCCCAGCATTTT
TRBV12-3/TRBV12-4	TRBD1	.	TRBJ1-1	CASSPRTGGKTEAFF	TGTGCCAGCAGTCCTCGGACAGGGGGGAAGACTGAAGCTTTCTTT
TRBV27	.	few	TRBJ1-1	CASSRWGGTDTEAFF	TGTGCCAGCAGTCGCTGGGGAGGGACGGACACTGAAGCTTTCTTT
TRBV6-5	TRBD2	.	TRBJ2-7	CASSYSRLAANYEQYF	TGTGCCAGCAGTTACTCGAGACTAGCGGCGAACTACGAGCAGTACTTC
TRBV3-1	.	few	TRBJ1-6	CASSKQGGNSPLHF	TGTGCCAGCAGCAAACAGGGAGGCAATTCACCCCTCCACTTT
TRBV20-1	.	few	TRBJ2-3	CSARDLRLTDTQYF	TGCAGTGCTAGAGATCTCAGGCTCACAGATACGCAGTATTTT
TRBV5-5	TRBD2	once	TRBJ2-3	CASSWTSGATTDTQYF	TGTGCCAGCAGCTGGACTAGCGGGGCAACCACAGATACGCAGTATTTT
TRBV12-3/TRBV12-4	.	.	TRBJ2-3	CASSSLEQGYF	TGTGCCAGCAGTTCCCTCGAACAGGGCTATTTT
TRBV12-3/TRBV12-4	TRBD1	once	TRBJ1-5	CASSDRQGDQPQHF	TGTGCCAGCAGTGACCGACAGGGGGATCAGCCCCAGCATTTT
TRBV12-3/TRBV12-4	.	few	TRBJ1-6	CASSQRLSSYNSPLHF	TGTGCCAGCAGCCAGCGATTAAGCTCCTATAATTCACCCCTCCACTTT
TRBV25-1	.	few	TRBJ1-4	CASSESVQGTNEKLFF	TGTGCCAGCAGTGAATCTGTTCAGGGCACTAATGAAAAACTGTTTTTT
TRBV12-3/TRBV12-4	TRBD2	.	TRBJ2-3	CASRFGLAGTDTQYF	TGTGCCAGCAGGTTTGGACTAGCGGGCACAGATACGCAGTATTTT
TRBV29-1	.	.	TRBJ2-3	CSVEAVGHTDTQYF	TGCAGCGTTGAAGCGGTGGGCCACACAGATACGCAGTATTTT
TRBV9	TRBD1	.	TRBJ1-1	CASSETGASLNTEAFF	TGTGCCAGCAGCGAGACAGGGGCAAGCCTGAACACTGAAGCTTTCTTT
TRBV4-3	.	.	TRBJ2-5	CASSPEGETQYF	TGCGCCAGCAGTCCTGAAGGGGAGACCCAGTACTTC
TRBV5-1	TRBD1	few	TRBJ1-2	CASSLDRTYGYTF	TGCGCCAGCAGCCTGGACAGGACCTATGGCTACACCTTC
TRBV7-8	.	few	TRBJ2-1	CASTDGPGTNEQFF	TGTGCCAGCACCGACGGACCAGGGACCAATGAGCAGTTCTTC
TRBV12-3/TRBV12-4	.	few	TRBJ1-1	CASSLSGSTEAFF	TGTGCCAGCAGTTTATCAGGGAGCACTGAAGCTTTCTTT